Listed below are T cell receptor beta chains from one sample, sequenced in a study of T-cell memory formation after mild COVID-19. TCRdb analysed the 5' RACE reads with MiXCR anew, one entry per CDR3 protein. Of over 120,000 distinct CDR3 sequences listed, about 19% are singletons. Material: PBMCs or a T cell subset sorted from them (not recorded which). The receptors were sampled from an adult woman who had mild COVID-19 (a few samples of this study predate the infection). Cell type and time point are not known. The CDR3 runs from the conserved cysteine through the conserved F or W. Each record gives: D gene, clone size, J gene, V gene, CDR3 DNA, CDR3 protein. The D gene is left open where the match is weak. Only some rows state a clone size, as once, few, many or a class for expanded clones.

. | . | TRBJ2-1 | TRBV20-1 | TGCAGTGCTAGAGATGTGGGGGGGCAATTAGATGAGCAGTTCTTC | CSARDVGGQLDEQFF
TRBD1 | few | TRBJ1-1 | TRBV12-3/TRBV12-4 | TGTGCCAGCAGTCCTACAGGGGGGGGGACTGAAGCTTTCTTT | CASSPTGGGTEAFF
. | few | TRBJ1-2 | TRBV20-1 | TGCAGTGCTAGAGATATAGGGGTGGGCTATGGCTACACCTTC | CSARDIGVGYGYTF
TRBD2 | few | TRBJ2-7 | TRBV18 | TGTGCCAGCACGGAGAAAGCGGGAGGGCCTCACGAGCAGTACTTC | CASTEKAGGPHEQYF
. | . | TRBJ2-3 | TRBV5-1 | TGCGCCAGCAGCTTGGCCTTGGCAGTCAACACAGATACGCAGTATTTT | CASSLALAVNTDTQYF
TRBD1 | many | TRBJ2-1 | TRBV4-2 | TGTGCCAGCAGCCAAGTCGCGGGACAGGCCTACAATGAGCAGTTCTTC | CASSQVAGQAYNEQFF
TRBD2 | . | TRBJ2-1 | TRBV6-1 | TGTGCCAGCAATGGACGGGAGGGAATCTACAATGAGCAGTTCTTC | CASNGREGIYNEQFF
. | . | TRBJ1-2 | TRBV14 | TGTGCCAGCAGCCAAGATTCGAGTTCCGGACTTCGCAACTATGGCTACACCTTC | CASSQDSSSGLRNYGYTF
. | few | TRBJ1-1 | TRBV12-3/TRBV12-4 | TGTGCCAGCAGCCGTACAGGGATGAACACTGAAGCTTTCTTT | CASSRTGMNTEAFF
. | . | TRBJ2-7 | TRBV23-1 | TGCGCCAGCACCACAGGTGATGGCTCCTACGAGCAGTACTTC | CASTTGDGSYEQYF
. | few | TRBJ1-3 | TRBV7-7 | TGTGCTAGCATTAGTTCGAGAAAACTTGGAAACACCATATATTTT | CASISSRKLGNTIYF
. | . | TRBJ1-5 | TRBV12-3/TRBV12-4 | TGTGCCAGCAGGTCCCTTTTTGGGAACAATCAGCCCCAGCATTTT | CASRSLFGNNQPQHF
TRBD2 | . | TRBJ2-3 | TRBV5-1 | TGCGCCAGCAGCTTTGGGACTAGCGGGAGTCGGCTGGATACGCAGTATTTT | CASSFGTSGSRLDTQYF
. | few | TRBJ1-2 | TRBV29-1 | TGCAGCGTTGGGGGTCGTGGAGGCTACACCTTC | CSVGGRGGYTF
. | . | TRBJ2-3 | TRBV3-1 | TGTGCCAGCAGCCAACCTGGACAGTATAGCACAGATACGCAGTATTTT | CASSQPGQYSTDTQYF
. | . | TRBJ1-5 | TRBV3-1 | TGTGCCAGCAGCCAACATCCAGGGAGGAATCAGCCCCAGCATTTT | CASSQHPGRNQPQHF
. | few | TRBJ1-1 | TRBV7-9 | TGTGCCAGCAGCTTAGCACAGAGTGGGACTGAAGCTTTCTTT | CASSLAQSGTEAFF
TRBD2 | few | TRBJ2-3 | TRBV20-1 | TGCAGTGCTAGACTAGCGGACCCAACAGATACGCAGTATTTT | CSARLADPTDTQYF
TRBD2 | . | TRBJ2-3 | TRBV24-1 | TGTGCCACCAGTGATTTCTCCGGGACTAGCGGGAGCCTTGATACGCAGTATTTT | CATSDFSGTSGSLDTQYF
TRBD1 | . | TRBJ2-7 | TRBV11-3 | TGTGCCAGCAGCTACCCAGTGACAGGGGGGGCCTACGAGCAGTACTTC | CASSYPVTGGAYEQYF
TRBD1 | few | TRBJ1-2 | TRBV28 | TGTGCCAGCAGTTTACCGACGAACAGGGGGCAAGGCTACACCTTC | CASSLPTNRGQGYTF
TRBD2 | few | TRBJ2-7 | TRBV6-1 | TGTGCCAGCAGTTCCCAAGGCGGGAGCTCCTACGAGCAGTACTTC | CASSSQGGSSYEQYF
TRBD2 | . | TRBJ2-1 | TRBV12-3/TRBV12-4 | TGTGCCAGCAGTTGGGGGGGTGAGCAGTTCTTC | CASSWGGEQFF
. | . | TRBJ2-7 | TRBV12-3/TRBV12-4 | TGTGCCAGCAGTTTAAAGGGCAACGAGCAGTACTTC | CASSLKGNEQYF
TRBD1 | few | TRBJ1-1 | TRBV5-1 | TGCGCCAGCAGCTACCCGGGAGAGGGACAGGGGGCTTCGGCTTTCTTT | CASSYPGEGQGASAFF
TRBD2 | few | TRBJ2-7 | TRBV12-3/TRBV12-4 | TGTGCCAGCAGCCATCCTCCCGGGACTAAACGCTACGAGCAGTACTTC | CASSHPPGTKRYEQYF
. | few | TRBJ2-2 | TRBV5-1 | TGCGCCAGCAGCTCGGACGCCGGGGAGCTGTTTTTT | CASSSDAGELFF
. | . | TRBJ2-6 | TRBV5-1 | TGCGCCAGCAGCTTGAAGGAGTTCTCTGGGGCCAACGTCCTGACTTTC | CASSLKEFSGANVLTF
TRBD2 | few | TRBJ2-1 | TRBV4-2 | TGTGCCAGCAGCCCCGGGACTAGCGGGGACAATGAGCAGTTCTTC | CASSPGTSGDNEQFF
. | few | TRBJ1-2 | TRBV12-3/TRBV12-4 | TGTGCCAGTACCAAGCCGGAATCCTATGGCTACACCTTC | CASTKPESYGYTF
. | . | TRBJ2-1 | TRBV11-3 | TGTGCCAGCAGCTTAGCGGGCTCCTACAATGAGCAGTTCTTC | CASSLAGSYNEQFF
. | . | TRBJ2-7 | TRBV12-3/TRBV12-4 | TGTGCCAGCAGAAGGTGGGACGGAGCCTACGAGCAGTACTTC | CASRRWDGAYEQYF
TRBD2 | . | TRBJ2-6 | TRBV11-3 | TGTGCCAGCAGCTCTCCCACTAGCGTTGGGGCCAACGTCCTGACTTTC | CASSSPTSVGANVLTF
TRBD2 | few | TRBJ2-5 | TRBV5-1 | TGCGCCAGCAGCGTAGGGACTAGCGGTTTAGAGACCCAGTACTTC | CASSVGTSGLETQYF
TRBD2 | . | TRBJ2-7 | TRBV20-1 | TGCAGTGCCACCCTCGGGACTACCTACGAGCAGTACTTC | CSATLGTTYEQYF
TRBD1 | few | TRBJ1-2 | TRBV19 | TGTGCCAGTAGTATAGCGCCGGACAGGTTCTATGGCTACACCTTC | CASSIAPDRFYGYTF
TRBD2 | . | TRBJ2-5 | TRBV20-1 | TGCAGTGCTTTGAGACGAGGGGCGCGGGGGGAGACCCAGTACTTC | CSALRRGARGETQYF
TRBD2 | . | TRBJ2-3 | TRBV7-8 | TGTGCCAGCAGCTGGCCTAGCGGGAGGGCCACAGATACGCAGTATTTT | CASSWPSGRATDTQYF
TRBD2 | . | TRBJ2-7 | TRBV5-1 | TGCGCCAGCAGCCCCGTGACTAGCGATGAGCAGTACTTC | CASSPVTSDEQYF
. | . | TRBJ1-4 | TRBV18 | TGTGCCAGCTCACGCGGGACCGATAGGATTAATGAAAAACTGTTTTTT | CASSRGTDRINEKLFF
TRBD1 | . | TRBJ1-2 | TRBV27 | TGTGCCAGCAGTCCTCGGCGCAGGGGGACAGGAGGTGGCTACACCTTC | CASSPRRRGTGGGYTF
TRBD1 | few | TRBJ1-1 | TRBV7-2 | TGTGCCAGCAGCTTAGAAGGACAGGTTGGCACTGAAGCTTTCTTT | CASSLEGQVGTEAFF
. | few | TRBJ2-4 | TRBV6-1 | TGTGCCAGCAGTGAAGTTCCCCCCGAGGACATTCAGTACTTC | CASSEVPPEDIQYF
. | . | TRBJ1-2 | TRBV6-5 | TGTGCCAGCAGTTACCGGCAGGGTGACTACACCTTC | CASSYRQGDYTF
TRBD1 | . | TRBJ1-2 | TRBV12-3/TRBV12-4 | TGTGCCAGCAGAACCGGGACAGGGGGCGGATATGGCTACACCTTC | CASRTGTGGGYGYTF
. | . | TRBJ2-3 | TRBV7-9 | TGTGCCAGCAGCTCTACCTCGGCGGGACAACACTTCCGAGGCACAGATACGCAGTATTTT | CASSSTSAGQHFRGTDTQYF
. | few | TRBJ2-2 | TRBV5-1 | TGCGCCAGCAGCAGGGGCCCCCAACCAACCGGGGAGCTGTTTTTT | CASSRGPQPTGELFF
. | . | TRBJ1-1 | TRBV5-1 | TGCGCCAGCAGCTTGGTAGTAATGAACACTGAAGCTTTCTTT | CASSLVVMNTEAFF
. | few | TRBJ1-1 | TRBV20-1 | TGCAGTGCTCGGAGGGGGGCGATGAACACTGAAGCTTTCTTT | CSARRGAMNTEAFF
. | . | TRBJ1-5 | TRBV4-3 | TGCGCCAGCGGACGGGGGCAGGAACAGCCCCAGCATTTT | CASGRGQEQPQHF
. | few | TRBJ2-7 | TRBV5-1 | TGCGCCAGCAGCTTGCTTAGCGGGACAGCCCTCTACGAGCAGTACTTC | CASSLLSGTALYEQYF
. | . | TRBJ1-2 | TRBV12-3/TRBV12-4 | TGTGCCATGGCCAGCTCAAGAGGCTACACCTTC | CAMASSRGYTF